The 27 T cell receptor beta chains below were found in one sample sequenced in a study of blood T cell repertoires in COVID-19. Some clones are missing from TCRdb's copy, which holds only in-frame ones; the method was immunoSEQ multiplex PCR. The repertoire holds approximately 230,000 clones, with just over 85% as singletons. Sequencing was performed on PBMCs or T cells enriched from blood (not recorded which). Receptor source: a man between 35 and 55 years old who had recovered from COVID-19.

The chain joins TRBV30 to TRBJ1-1; D gene unclear. The V and J ends lost 3 bases and 1 base respectively, with 9 bases between them. This CDR3 has 13 amino acids. Per germline, CDR1 GTSNPN and CDR2 SVGIG (reference sequence). The CDR3 here is CAWRGNTNTEAFF. CDR3 in DNA: TGTGCCTGGAGGGGCAACACGAACACTGAAGCTTTCTTT.

The J gene is TRBJ1-4, the V gene TRBV30, with D perhaps TRBD1 (5 bases). Germline CDR1 reads GTSNPN; CDR2 reads SVGIG (reference sequence). The CDR3 length is 15 residues. V dropped 2 bases and J dropped 7 bases, with 17 bases sitting between them. The CDR3 here is CAWSSFGGGSEKLFF. The CDR3 coding sequence is TGTGCCTGGAGTTCATTCGGGGGTGGATCTGAAAAACTGTTTTTT.

The rearrangement links TRBV6-5 to TRBJ1-3, with D perhaps TRBD1 (6 bases). The CDR3 loop spans 15 amino acids. Germline CDR1 and CDR2: MNHEY and SVGAGI. V dropped 6 bases and J dropped 0 bases, with 12 bases sitting between them. The CDR3: CASRRQESSGNTIYF. CDR3 nucleotides: TGTGCCAGCAGACGACAGGAATCCTCTGGAAACACCATATATTTT.

The CDR3, as DNA: TGCGCCAGCAGCTCGACGACAGGTATGAACACTGAAGCTTTCTTT. Protein product: CASSSTTGMNTEAFF. V is TRBV5-1 and J is TRBJ1-1; tentatively, D is TRBD1 (6 bases). The CDR3 is 15 residues long. V shed 3 bases and J shed 0 bases, with 12 bases lying between them. From germline, CDR1 is SGHRS and CDR2 YFSETQ.

This chain joins TRBV25-1 and TRBJ2-1, with 7 bases aligning to TRBD1. This CDR3 region has 15 residues. Losses at the gene ends were 3 bases for V and 8 bases for J; bases not matched to a gene: 10. In germline, CDR1 is MGHDK, CDR2 SYGVNS. CDR3 in amino acids: CASSDDRARSYEQFF. The DNA for the CDR3 is TGTGCCAGCAGTGACGACAGGGCGAGGAGTTATGAGCAGTTCTTC.

This chain links TRBV27 with TRBJ1-2, with D maybe TRBD1 (6 bases). The CDR3 is 13 residues long. V was shortened by 6 bases and J by 2 bases, with 10 bases between the two germline ends. Germline lookup yields CDR1 MNHEY and CDR2 SMNVEV (reference sequence). Here the CDR3 DNA reads TGTGCCAGCAGCCCGGGACAAAACTATGGCTACACCTTC. Translating it yields CASSPGQNYGYTF.

The chain is built from TRBV19 and TRBJ1-5; D unresolved. V was trimmed by 3 bases and J by 0 bases, leaving 9 bases between them. The CDR3 is 15 residues long. Germline loops: CDR1 LNHDA, CDR2 SQIVND (reference sequence). In nucleotides, the CDR3 is TGTGCCAGTAGTATCTTAGATTATAGCAATCAGCCCCAGCATTTT. Its protein is CASSILDYSNQPQHF.

The chain combines TRBV5-1 with TRBJ1-2; unclear D gene. The CDR3 spans 17 residues. Germline CDR1 and CDR2: SGHRS and YFSETQ. Deletions cut 0 bases from V and 3 bases from J, with 18 bases between. CDR3 region: CASSLASWASQYYGYTF. CDR3 sequence (DNA): TGCGCCAGCAGCTTGGCCTCATGGGCGTCCCAATACTATGGCTACACCTTC.

The chain links TRBV13 to TRBJ2-6; 8 bases fit TRBD1. This CDR3 is built from 16 residues. CDR1 is PRHDT, CDR2 FYEKMQ, per germline (reference sequence). Losses at the gene ends were 3 bases for V and 2 bases for J; bases not matched to a gene: 3. Written as DNA, the CDR3 is TGTGCCAGCAGCTTTGACAGGGGTGCTGGGGCCAACGTCCTGACTTTC. This encodes CASSFDRGAGANVLTF.

The chain uses TRBV28 and TRBJ2-7, with TRBD2 identical over 7 bases. In germline, CDR1 is MDHEN, CDR2 SYDVKM. Trimming cost V 7 bases and J 0 bases; bases outside gene matches: 9. This CDR3 contains 15 residues. CDR3 in amino acids: CASTLSGTSSYEQYF. In DNA, the CDR3 is TGTGCCAGCACCCTAAGCGGGACGAGCTCCTACGAGCAGTACTTC.

The chain has TRBV28 and TRBJ2-7, with TRBD1 matching over 8 bases. Germline lookup yields CDR1 MDHEN and CDR2 SYDVKM. V dropped 4 bases and J dropped 4; count of bases not matched to a gene: 12. The CDR3 has 16 amino acids. CDR3 bases: TGTGCCAGCAGTTCTCCCGACAGGGGAAGAGCTTACGAGCAGTACTTC. Translation: CASSSPDRGRAYEQYF.

V and J are TRBV19 and TRBJ1-4; no clear D gene. This CDR3 has 13 amino acids. The germline V gene has CDR1 LNHDA and CDR2 SQIVND (reference sequence). The germline V and J ends were trimmed by 5 bases and 5 bases, with 9 bases remaining between them. DNA for the CDR3: TGTGCCAGTAGTCGGAGCGAAAATGAAAAACTGTTTTTT. Residues: CASSRSENEKLFF.

This clone was detected only a few times. This chain uses TRBV7-8 with TRBJ2-3; 11 bases match TRBD2. V was pared by 4 bases and J by 4 bases, with 4 bases of the junction left unmatched. CDR3 length: 15 residues. Germline CDR1 reads SGHVS; CDR2 reads FQNEAQ. This CDR3 reads CASSSLAGGPDTQYF. The CDR3 DNA reads as TGTGCCAGCAGCTCATTAGCGGGGGGGCCAGATACGCAGTATTTT.

This clone has only a few counts. The chain combines TRBV30 with TRBJ1-5; D is uncertain. Trimming took off 3 bases at V and 5 bases at J, with 11 bases between the two ends. CDR1 GTSNPN and CDR2 SVGIG come from the germline V gene (reference sequence). The CDR3 consists of 13 residues. The CDR3 DNA sequence: TGTGCCTGGAGCCTAAGCGGGGATCAGCCCCAGCATTTT. Translated, it gives CAWSLSGDQPQHF.

The chain combines TRBV4-3 with TRBJ1-6; 10 bases are a match to TRBD1. The CDR3 runs to 19 residues. V lost 1 base to trimming and J lost 10 bases; unmatched junction nucleotides: 16. Germline V gene data show CDR1 as LGHNA and CDR2 as YSLEER. As DNA, the CDR3 is TGCGCCAGCAGCCAAGTTCTACTTTCTCGGGACAGGGGAGAATCACCCCTCCACTTT. It translates to CASSQVLLSRDRGESPLHF.

V usage is TRBV19 and J usage is TRBJ2-2; 10 bases agree with TRBD2. Germline-derived CDR1 and CDR2 are LNHDA and SQIVND (reference sequence). The V segment lost 5 bases and the J segment 5 bases; nucleotides outside the gene matches: 5. The CDR3 is 15 residues long. This CDR3 reads CASSSSGRGTGELFF. For the CDR3, the DNA is TGTGCCAGTAGTTCTAGCGGGAGAGGGACCGGGGAGCTGTTTTTT.

The chain employs TRBV7-3 and TRBJ1-5; D is unclear. The germline V gene has CDR1 SGHTA and CDR2 FQGTGA. The V end was cut by 5 bases, the J end by 4 bases, with 9 bases between. This CDR3 is 13 amino acids long. The CDR3 is CASSPNRNQPQHF. CDR3 in DNA: TGTGCCAGCAGCCCCAACAGAAATCAGCCCCAGCATTTT. The entire variable domain, with the rest obtained from reference TRBV7-3 and TRBJ1-5, is as follows: GAGVSQTPSNKVTEKGKYVELRCDPISGHTALYWYRQSLGQGPEFLIYFQGTGAADDSGLPNDRFFAVRPEGSVSTLKIQRTERGDSAVYLCASSPNRNQPQHFGDGTRLSIL.

This clone was counted only a few times. V gene TRBV9 combines with J gene TRBJ1-2; 8 bases map to TRBD1. The V segment lost 0 bases and the J segment 5 bases; nucleotides outside the gene matches: 6. This CDR3 spans 15 amino acids. Germline values: CDR1 SGDLS, CDR2 YYNGEE. In nucleotides, the CDR3 is TGTGCCAGCAGCGTAGAGATCGGACAGGGTTATGGCTACACCTTC. Encoded protein: CASSVEIGQGYGYTF.

The chain uses TRBV9 and TRBJ2-3; 8 positions agree with TRBD2. The V gene's germline CDR1 is SGDLS and CDR2 YYNGEE. The ends lost 4 bases at V and 0 bases at J; junction bases unmatched: 10. This CDR3 has 17 amino acids. The CDR3 coding sequence is TGTGCCAGCAGCACTGGACTAGCAGGTTCTAGCACAGATACGCAGTATTTT. Protein sequence: CASSTGLAGSSTDTQYF.

The chain uses TRBV6-6 and TRBJ2-5, with D perhaps TRBD2 (5 bases). This CDR3 spans 12 amino acids. V was cut by 5 bases and J by 3 bases, with 7 bases left in between. Germline loops: CDR1 MNHNY, CDR2 SVGAGI (reference sequence). The CDR3 nucleotides are TGTGCCAGCAGTCCGAGGGAAGAGACCCAGTACTTC. Protein sequence: CASSPREETQYF.

This clone was recorded a few times. Other DNA variants within this sample encode the same CDR3. V usage is TRBV7-3 and J usage is TRBJ2-7, with a possible D match to TRBD1 (5 bases). Germline loops: CDR1 SGHTA, CDR2 FQGTGA. The CDR3 has 14 amino acids. Trimming pared 3 bases from V and 0 bases from J, leaving 9 bases between. In DNA form, the CDR3 reads TGTGCCAGCAGCTTGCAGGGTGGCTCCTACGAGCAGTACTTC. It codes for CASSLQGGSYEQYF.

This chain's CDR3 is CASSETRGQNEKLFF. CDR3 nucleotide sequence: TGTGCCAGCAGTGAAACAAGGGGACAGAATGAAAAACTGTTTTTT. The J gene is TRBJ1-4, the V gene TRBV25-1; TRBD1 agrees at 7 bases. Germline trimming cut 2 bases from V and 5 bases from J; bases unmatched to any gene: 5. The V gene's germline CDR1 is MGHDK and CDR2 SYGVNS. The CDR3 spans 15 residues.

The J gene is TRBJ1-1, the V gene TRBV7-9, with D possibly being TRBD1 (6 bases). CDR3 length: 13 amino acids. Germline values: CDR1 SEHNR, CDR2 FQNEAQ (reference sequence). The V end was cut by 2 bases, the J end by 6 bases, with 10 bases between. For the CDR3, the DNA is TGTGCCAGCAGCTTAACCGGGACACCTGAAGCTTTCTTT. It encodes CASSLTGTPEAFF. The variable domain in full, with the rest retrieved from reference TRBV7-9 and TRBJ1-1, is DTGVSQNPRHKITKRGQNVTFRCDPISEHNRLYWYRQTLGQGPEFLTYFQNEAQLEKSRLLSDRFSAERPKGSFSTLEIQRTEQGDSAMYLCASSLTGTPEAFFGQGTRLTVV.

The chain recombines TRBV5-1 with TRBJ1-2; D is uncertain. This CDR3 has 14 residues. Trimming stripped 4 bases from V and 4 bases from J, with 14 bases between. Germline loops: CDR1 SGHRS, CDR2 YFSETQ. The CDR3 coding sequence is TGCGCCAGCAGCCCGGAGGTTTCTATCTATGGCTACACCTTC. Protein sequence: CASSPEVSIYGYTF.

The J gene is TRBJ2-7, the V gene TRBV28; D might be TRBD1 (5 bases). The germline gives CDR1 MDHEN, CDR2 SYDVKM. The CDR3 covers 18 residues. Between the trimmed V and J ends, which lost 3 bases and 4 bases, there was a span of 25 bases. The DNA of the CDR3 is TGTGCCAGCAGTTTCTACCTAGACAGTTCTACGCCCCATTACGAGCAGTACTTC. Its translation is CASSFYLDSSTPHYEQYF.

The rearrangement links TRBV4-1 to TRBJ1-4; 10 bases align to TRBD1. The germline V gene has CDR1 MGHRA and CDR2 YSYEKL. Germline trimming cut 1 base from V and 0 bases from J; bases unmatched to any gene: 2. The CDR3 sequence is 17 residues long. The CDR3 sequence is CASSQGTGGATNEKLFF. The CDR3 nucleotides read TGCGCCAGCAGCCAAGGGACAGGGGGGGCAACTAATGAAAAACTGTTTTTT.

The J gene is TRBJ1-1, the V gene TRBV19; weak D call: TRBD1 (6 bases). CDR1 LNHDA and CDR2 SQIVND come from the germline V gene (reference sequence). CDR3 length equals 14 residues. The V and J ends lost 1 base and 4 bases respectively, with 10 bases between them. Written as DNA, the CDR3 is TGTGCCAGTAGTATAGGAGGGGGTCTCACTGAAGCTTTCTTT. It specifies CASSIGGGLTEAFF.